The 13 T cell receptor beta chains below were found in one sample sequenced in a study of blood T cells in healthy people across ages (dated by TCRdb to the mid-2010s). The method behind the library was 5' RACE. Sequencer: Illumina HiSeq 2500. The second PCR ran for about 7 to 11 cycles and used a J-beta primer mix along with a sample-barcoded 5' primer. TCRdb handled the public reads itself, with Q25 trimming in fastp and clone calling in MiXCR, and kept productive beta chains. Records with the same CDR3 protein are collapsed into one entry carrying the most frequent genes and DNA. Recorded for this sample are 1.2 million to 1.5 million distinct CDR3 sequences; 42% of them occurred a single time. The ten largest clones capture roughly 7.9% of the sample. The sample comprised blood. Receptors originate from a woman between 18 and 29 years old in good health.

This clonotype has ten or more counts. The chain links TRBV10-3 to TRBJ1-5; D gene uncertain. Germline assignment: CDR1 ENHRY and CDR2 SYGVKD. This CDR3 has 14 amino acids. V was trimmed by 1 base and J by 1 base, leaving 5 bases between them. This CDR3 reads CAISEYDSNQPQHF. The CDR3 DNA sequence: TGTGCCATCAGTGAGTACGACAGCAATCAGCCCCAGCATTTT.

J is TRBJ2-1 and V is TRBV6-6; 13 bases agree with TRBD2. Trimming took 6 bases from V and 6 from J; bases not matched to a gene: 5. This CDR3 is built from 15 residues. CDR1 and CDR2 from the germline V gene are MNHNY and SVGAGI (reference sequence). DNA for the CDR3: TGTGCCAGCAGAACCGGGACTAGCGGGGTCAATGAGCAGTTCTTC. Its translation is CASRTGTSGVNEQFF.

This chain links TRBV20-1 with TRBJ1-2, with a tentative D call TRBD1 (5 bases). This CDR3 has 14 amino acids. Germline loops: CDR1 DFQATT, CDR2 SNEGSKA (reference sequence). The V and J ends lost 4 bases and 8 bases respectively, with 20 bases between them. For the CDR3, the DNA is TGCAGTGCTACCTTAGAGGGGTATTCGAGGGGCTACACCTTC. Residues: CSATLEGYSRGYTF.

This chain links TRBV28 with TRBJ1-2; no definite D call. Germline CDR1 reads MDHEN; CDR2 reads SYDVKM. CDR3 length equals 15 residues. V shed 3 bases and J shed 0 bases, with 11 bases lying between them. The CDR3 bases are TGTGCCAGCAGTTTCAGGCCCGGGGCTAACTATGGCTACACCTTC. It codes for CASSFRPGANYGYTF.

A few counts support this clonotype. The rearrangement links TRBV4-2 to TRBJ1-1; D perhaps matches TRBD1 (5 bases). This CDR3 is built from 15 residues. CDR1 and CDR2 (germline): LGHNA, YNFKEQ. V was shortened by 4 bases and J by 4 bases, with 16 bases between the two germline ends. The CDR3, as DNA: TGTGCCAGCAGCCTAGGGCGTGGGGCTCGCACTGAAGCTTTCTTT. Protein sequence: CASSLGRGARTEAFF.

V gene TRBV6-5 combines with J gene TRBJ1-1, with D uncertain. Germline V gives CDR1 MNHEY, CDR2 SVGAGI. V was cut by 6 bases and J by 0 bases, with 17 bases left in between. This CDR3 comprises 16 residues. CDR3 nucleotides: TGTGCCAGCAGACATGGGCGGATGATTGTGAACACTGAAGCTTTCTTT. This sequence encodes CASRHGRMIVNTEAFF.

The chain links TRBV20-1 to TRBJ1-2, with D possibly matching TRBD1 (6 bases). Germline values: CDR1 DFQATT, CDR2 SNEGSKA (reference sequence). V lost 0 bases and J 8 bases, leaving 13 bases between the germline ends. This CDR3 spans 13 amino acids. CDR3 in DNA: TGCAGTGCTAGAGAACAGGGATGGGGAGGCTACACCTTC. Translated: CSAREQGWGGYTF.

There are a few counts of this clonotype. This chain links TRBV20-1 with TRBJ2-5, with a possible D match to TRBD1 (6 bases). Germline V gene data show CDR1 as DFQATT and CDR2 as SNEGSKA (reference sequence). This CDR3 comprises 13 residues. Trimming left V 6 bases short and J 1 base short, with 12 bases between. The CDR3 protein is CSAHGQIQETQYF. As DNA, the CDR3 is TGCAGTGCGCATGGACAGATCCAAGAGACCCAGTACTTC.

This chain links TRBV7-8 with TRBJ1-1; D unclear. CDR1 SGHVS and CDR2 FQNEAQ come from the germline V gene. The CDR3 runs to 14 residues. Trimming took 2 bases from V and 4 from J, leaving 11 bases between them. The CDR3 coding sequence is TGTGCCAGCAGCTTACTGGGATCGGGCACTGAAGCTTTCTTT. Residues: CASSLLGSGTEAFF. Together with reference TRBV7-8 and TRBJ1-1, the CDR3 gives the full variable domain: GAGVSQSPRYKVAKRGQDVALRCDPISGHVSLFWYQQALGQGPEFLTYFQNEAQLDKSGLPSDRFFAERPEGSVSTLKIQRTQQEDSAVYLCASSLLGSGTEAFFGQGTRLTVV.

V is TRBV6-1 and J is TRBJ2-7; tentatively, D is TRBD2 (6 bases). The CDR3 sequence is 17 residues long. Between the trimmed V and J ends, which lost 3 bases and 0 bases, there was a span of 18 bases. The V gene's germline CDR1 is MNHNS and CDR2 SASEGT. The CDR3 coding sequence is TGTGCCAGCAGTGATGACTGGGGGGTCCTGAGCTCCTACGAGCAGTACTTC. It encodes CASSDDWGVLSSYEQYF.

The chain links TRBV3-1 to TRBJ2-7, with no clear D. CDR1 and CDR2 from the germline V gene are LGHDT and YNNKEL (reference sequence). Trimming removed 4 bases from V and 3 bases from J, with 10 bases in between. The CDR3 runs to 13 residues. The CDR3 bases are TGTGCCAGCAGCCGGGGAAGTAACTACGAGCAGTACTTC. It translates to CASSRGSNYEQYF.

This clonotype was seen more than once but under ten times. The chain carries TRBV4-1 and TRBJ2-7, with a tentative D call TRBD2 (6 bases). V lost 7 bases and J lost 0, with 22 bases in between. The germline CDR1 and CDR2 sequences are MGHRA and YSYEKL. This CDR3 comprises 17 residues. CDR3 sequence reads: CASTIISPGERSYEQYF. The DNA for the CDR3 is TGCGCCAGCACCATCATTAGCCCGGGAGAACGCTCCTACGAGCAGTACTTC.

There are a few counts of this clonotype. The V and J genes are TRBV2 and TRBJ2-3; no reliable D call. V was trimmed by 7 bases and J by 0 bases, leaving 8 bases between them. Per the germline V gene, CDR1 is SNHLY and CDR2 is FYNNEI. The CDR3 length is 13 residues. The DNA of the CDR3 is TGTGCCAGCAAGACCACTAGCACAGATACGCAGTATTTT. Translation: CASKTTSTDTQYF.